This T cell receptor (beta chain) was identified in a study of blood T cell repertoires in COVID-19 (dated by TCRdb to the early 2020s). Some background on the complete study: Collaborator samples came from the United States, Italy and Spain and covered acute and convalescent phases of COVID-19. The samples were drawn from two sources: the first 160 participants of the ongoing ImmuneRACE study, and 1,200 or so subjects contributed by 6 global collaborators. A freely available public database, intended as a resource for researchers studying the immune response to SARS-CoV-2, is where the repertoires were released. The material from the prospective study consisted of cDNA or gDNA derived from T cells, B-cell-depleted T cells, or PBMCs. The dataset comprised deeply sampled blood TCRbeta repertoires from subjects exposed to, actively infected with, or recovered from COVID-19. Where HLA class I and class II types were available, the types were taken from metadata supplied by the sample provider, not from assay-based typing. Sample metadata almost always included a de-identified subject ID, COVID-19 status, age in years and sex.

Study-wide findings and limitations: How much clinical and demographic metadata was included differed by source and by participant, and the metadata was provided uncurated.

The immunoSEQ Assay, a bias-controlled multiplex PCR, was used to amplify TCRbeta CDR3 regions from genomic DNA. The study's own analysis went as follows. Within the assay, amplification of reference gene primers was used to estimate how many nucleated cells each sample contained. Sequence reads were collapsed and filtered to measure the absolute abundance of every unique TCRbeta CDR3 rearrangement. For each sample, productive Simpson clonality was calculated as the square root of Simpson's diversity index over productive rearrangements. The table comes from immuneACCESS by way of TCRdb, which keeps in-frame sequences with V and J called. Part of the clones is missing from these tables; in studies checked, under half for an unresolved V gene and the rest for unknown reasons. The DNA was the basis for D and trimming; V, J and clone size are from that table. In all, the sample holds 250,000 to 300,000 clones, and approximately 82% of those were seen once. The ten largest clones add up to 5% of the sample.

Participants in the prospective study were enrolled through a virtual design, were aged roughly 18 to 100 years, and lived in roughly 26 United States geographic areas. In the prospective study, participants were assigned to cohorts based on the clinical history participants reported in a screening survey and a study questionnaire. Exposed participants had been in contact, within 2 weeks of entering the study, with a person who had a PCR-confirmed or clinician-diagnosed case of COVID-19. Mobile phlebotomists in the prospective study collected whole blood, serum and a nasopharyngeal or oropharyngeal swab from every participant. Prospective study participants could optionally give additional blood draws and questionnaires over a roughly 2-month period. Prospective study blood samples were shipped either frozen or at room temperature before DNA extraction. Comment on this clone: The specificity of this receptor is unknown. One end of the junction fails to match germline, which may point to a read error. Distinct nucleotide sequences in the sample also encode this CDR3.

The germline V gene supplies CDR1 SQVTM and CDR2 ANQGSEA. The CDR3 numbers 11 residues from cysteine through phenylalanine. The only DNA kept is the CDR3, 33 bases in frame from the first base. The rearranged segments are TRBV29-1 and TRBJ1-1, with no confident D gene call. This clonotype was sampled from a middle-aged man who had been exposed to COVID-19. The specimen was PBMCs or T cells enriched from blood (not recorded which). The encoded CDR3 is CSVEASTEAFF. The nucleotide sequence reads TGCAGCGTCGAAGCCAGCACTGAAGCTTTCTTT. With the portions outside the CDR3 filled from the reference TRBV29-1 and TRBJ1-1 genes, the complete variable region becomes SAVISQKPSRDICQRGTSLTIQCQVDSQVTMMFWYRQQPGQSLTLIATANQGSEATYESGFVIDKFPISRPNLTFSTLTVSNMSPEDSSIYLCSVEASTEAFFGQGTRLTVV.